Listed here is a single TCR beta chain. The antigen remains unidentified. This sample stems from a study of identical twins. The study's findings and limits: Twins showed weaker excess sharing in their beta out-of-frame sequences. Beta clonotypes that were abundant in cord blood contained fewer insertions, a pattern absent from memory repertoires. Twin sharing of out-of-frame TCR alpha was underestimated by models in monozygotic pairs.

Each cDNA held unique molecular identifiers, and template switching gave it a universal primer site. TCRdb processed the 5' RACE reads anew with MiXCR; each CDR3 protein has one entry. The sample shows about 700,000 distinct CDR3 sequences, over 5% of them seen only once. The CDR3 sequence is 17 residues long. Germline V gene sequence: CDR1 LGHDT, CDR2 YNNKEL (reference sequence). V lost 0 bases and J lost 2; bases outside the gene matches: 5. This chain uses TRBV3-1 with TRBJ2-3, with TRBD2 matching over 10 bases. The source of this sequence is a man aged 18-30 years in good health. The sequenced material came from naive T cells sorted from blood. CDR3 sequence: CASSQDLLAGFTDTQYF. The CDR3 region has the DNA TGTGCCAGCAGCCAAGATTTACTAGCGGGATTCACAGATACGCAGTATTTT.